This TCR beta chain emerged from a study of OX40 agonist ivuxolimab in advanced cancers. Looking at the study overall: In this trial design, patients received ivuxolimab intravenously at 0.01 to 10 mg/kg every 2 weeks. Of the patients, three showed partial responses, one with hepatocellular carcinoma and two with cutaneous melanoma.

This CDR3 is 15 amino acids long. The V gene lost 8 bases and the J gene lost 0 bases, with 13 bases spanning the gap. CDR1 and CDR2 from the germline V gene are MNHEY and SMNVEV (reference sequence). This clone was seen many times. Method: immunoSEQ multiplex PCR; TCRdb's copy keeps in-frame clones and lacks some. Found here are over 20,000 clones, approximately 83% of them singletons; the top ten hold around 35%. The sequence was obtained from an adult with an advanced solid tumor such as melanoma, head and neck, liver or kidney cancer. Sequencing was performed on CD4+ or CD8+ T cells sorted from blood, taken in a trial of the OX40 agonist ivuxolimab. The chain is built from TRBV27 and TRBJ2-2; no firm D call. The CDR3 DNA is TGTGCCAGCGCCTTGTGGGATCCGAACACCGGGGAGCTGTTTTTT. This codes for CASALWDPNTGELFF.